A single sample is the source of the 19 T cell receptor beta chains below, sequenced in a study of blood T cell dynamics during melanoma immunotherapy. The time point: pre-treatment baseline. Sequenced by immunoSEQ multiplex PCR; TCRdb stores in-frame clones only, minus some. Of approximately 9,600 clones in the sample, about 88% were seen once. The source was blood, collected from a patient treated with checkpoint blockade. These receptors all come from a human donor with melanoma.

The V call is TRBV6-1, the J call TRBJ2-5; D is ambiguous. The CDR3 has 14 residues. CDR1 is MNHNS, CDR2 SASEGT, per germline. Trimming stripped 4 bases from V and 1 base from J, with 10 bases between. CDR3 DNA sequence: TGTGCCAGCAGTGGAGGACGCGCCCAAGAGACCCAGTACTTC. Translated: CASSGGRAQETQYF.

The V call is TRBV5-4, the J call TRBJ2-7; TRBD2 agrees at 9 bases. V was clipped by 4 bases and J by 2 bases; unmatched bases: 10. The germline gives CDR1 SGHNT, CDR2 YYREEE (reference sequence). CDR3 length: 16 amino acids. Here the CDR3 reads CASSLAGASGTYEQYF. The CDR3 DNA sequence: TGTGCCAGCAGCCTCGCCGGGGCTAGCGGGACCTACGAGCAGTACTTC.

This rearrangement joins TRBV18 to TRBJ2-7; tentatively, D is TRBD2 (6 bases). V shed 4 bases and J shed 4 bases, with 17 bases lying between them. Per the germline V gene, CDR1 is KGHSH and CDR2 is LQKENI. The CDR3 contains 15 residues. The CDR3 region has the DNA TGTGCCAGCTCACGGGAGGAGGCCGCGCGGTACGAGCAGTACTTC. Protein product: CASSREEAARYEQYF.

In this sample, this clone turned up a few times. The chain combines TRBV28 with TRBJ1-2; D gene uncertain. Trimming removed 5 bases at V and 4 bases at J, with 17 bases between. Germline V lookup: CDR1 MDHEN, CDR2 SYDVKM. The CDR3 contains 15 residues. As DNA, the CDR3 is TGTGCCAGCAGTGGCCTCGAAGCCCCACTCTATGGCTACACCTTC. It yields the protein CASSGLEAPLYGYTF.

The chain links TRBV4-2 to TRBJ1-3; D gene uncertain. The germline CDR1 and CDR2 sequences are LGHNA and YNFKEQ. The germline V and J ends were trimmed by 0 bases and 0 bases, with 15 bases remaining between them. This CDR3 spans 18 amino acids. Here the CDR3 DNA reads TGTGCCAGCAGCCAAGAGGCTTGGGAGGTGGACTCTGGAAACACCATATATTTT. Translated, it gives CASSQEAWEVDSGNTIYF.

V is TRBV6-1 and J is TRBJ2-7; 7 nucleotides line up with TRBD1. The CDR3 sequence is 14 residues long. Germline V gene sequence: CDR1 MNHNS, CDR2 SASEGT. Unmatched junction bases numbered 7, after V lost 3 bases and J lost 5 bases. CDR3 coding DNA: TGTGCCAGCAGTGACCGCCAGGGGGTCCACGAGCAGTACTTC. Translating it yields CASSDRQGVHEQYF.

The chain combines TRBV19 with TRBJ2-4; the D call may be TRBD1 or TRBD2 (5 bases each). CDR3 length: 17 amino acids. The germline gives CDR1 LNHDA, CDR2 SQIVND (reference sequence). V was trimmed by 4 bases and J by 3 bases, leaving 19 bases between them. The CDR3 protein is CASSTRRQNEGKNIQYF. As DNA, the CDR3 is TGTGCCAGTAGTACCCGACGACAGAACGAGGGCAAAAACATTCAGTACTTC.

This clone was found once. The sample holds other DNA sequences that translate to the same CDR3. The rearrangement links TRBV25-1 to TRBJ1-2, with 10 bases lining up with TRBD1. Germline CDR1 and CDR2: MGHDK and SYGVNS. The CDR3 is 18 amino acids. The V and J ends lost 4 bases and 1 base, in that order; junction bases with no gene match: 12. The CDR3 DNA follows: TGTGCCAGCAGTGGAAGGACAGGGGGTATTTCCCTTAACTATGGCTACACCTTC. Translated: CASSGRTGGISLNYGYTF.

The chain couples TRBV7-9 to TRBJ1-2; 7 nucleotides match TRBD1. The CDR3 is 13 residues long. The germline V gene has CDR1 SEHNR and CDR2 FQNEAQ (reference sequence). V was pared by 4 bases and J by 8 bases, with 7 bases of the junction left unmatched. Written as DNA, the CDR3 is TGTGCCAGCAGCTCCCGACAGGGCGGAGGCTACACCTTC. Protein product: CASSSRQGGGYTF. The full variable domain, in which reference TRBV7-9 and TRBJ1-2 provide the parts outside the CDR3, is DTGVSQNPRHKITKRGQNVTFRCDPISEHNRLYWYRQTLGQGPEFLTYFQNEAQLEKSRLLSDRFSAERPKGSFSTLEIQRTEQGDSAMYLCASSSRQGGGYTFGSGTRLTVV.

The CDR3: CASSPKTSGSAGELFF. The CDR3 region has the DNA TGTGCCAGCTCACCAAAGACTAGCGGGAGTGCCGGGGAGCTGTTTTTT. The genes are TRBV18 and TRBJ2-2; TRBD2 matches 12 bases. J lost 6 bases, V lost 2 bases, and 4 bases had no gene match. CDR1 and CDR2 (germline): KGHSH, LQKENI. The CDR3 sequence is 16 residues long.

CDR3 protein: CASSVRDGYTF. As DNA, the CDR3 is TGTGCCAGCAGTGTCAGGGACGGCTACACCTTC. The rearrangement links TRBV2 to TRBJ1-2, with D possibly TRBD1 on 5 matching bases. There are 11 residues in the CDR3. CDR1 and CDR2 (germline): SNHLY, FYNNEI. The V gene lost 4 bases and the J gene lost 8 bases, with 8 bases spanning the gap.

This chain connects TRBV18 to TRBJ2-7; D ambiguous. CDR3 length: 16 amino acids. V gave up 2 bases and J gave up 6 bases, with 20 bases separating them. CDR1 and CDR2 from the germline V gene are KGHSH and LQKENI. The CDR3 protein is CASSPSVAGHNGEQYF. The DNA for the CDR3 is TGTGCCAGCTCACCATCGGTGGCCGGCCACAACGGCGAGCAGTACTTC.

This clone has just one count. The CDR3 nucleotides are TGTGCCAGCAGTTCTTCTGGGGCAGGGTGGTACGAGCAGTACTTC. Translating gives CASSSSGAGWYEQYF. The chain links TRBV28 to TRBJ2-7; maybe TRBD1 (5 bases). The CDR3 has 15 residues. CDR1 MDHEN and CDR2 SYDVKM come from the germline V gene. Trimming left V 4 bases short and J 4 bases short, with 17 bases between.

The V and J genes are TRBV7-2 and TRBJ2-4; TRBD2 aligns across 10 bases. J gave up 8 bases and V 3 bases, and 10 bases lay outside the gene matches. The CDR3 is 16 amino acids. Germline V gene data show CDR1 as SGHTA and CDR2 as FQGNSA. This CDR3 is CASSLASGRAGDIQYF. In DNA, the CDR3 is TGTGCCAGCAGCTTGGCCAGCGGGAGGGCCGGAGACATTCAGTACTTC. Full variable domain (rest looked up from reference TRBV7-2 and TRBJ2-4): GAGVSQSPSNKVTEKGKDVELRCDPISGHTALYWYRQSLGQGLEFLIYFQGNSAPDKSGLPSDRFSAERTGGSVSTLTIQRTQQEDSAVYLCASSLASGRAGDIQYFGAGTRLSVL.

The chain has TRBV7-8 and TRBJ2-7; 8 bases are a match to TRBD2. After removal of 7 bases from V and 7 bases from J, the junction contained 15 bases not matched to a gene. The CDR3 has 15 amino acids. Germline values: CDR1 SGHVS, CDR2 FQNEAQ. In DNA, the CDR3 is TGTGCCAGCACCCCCCTAACGGCGGGAGGTCAGGAGCAGTACTTC. This translates into CASTPLTAGGQEQYF. Full variable domain (missing parts from reference TRBV7-8 and TRBJ2-7): GAGVSQSPRYKVAKRGQDVALRCDPISGHVSLFWYQQALGQGPEFLTYFQNEAQLDKSGLPSDRFFAERPEGSVSTLKIQRTQQEDSAVYLCASTPLTAGGQEQYFGPGTRLTVT.

This rearrangement joins TRBV7-8 to TRBJ2-5; possibly TRBD2 for D (6 bases). The CDR3 totals 15 residues. Germline-derived CDR1 and CDR2 are SGHVS and FQNEAQ. V was cut by 1 base and J by 6 bases, with 15 bases left in between. CDR3 sequence reads: CASSLETVGGKTQYF. CDR3 bases: TGTGCCAGCAGCTTAGAGACAGTGGGAGGAAAGACCCAGTACTTC.

The rearrangement links TRBV5-1 to TRBJ2-2, with 7 bases matching TRBD2. This CDR3 region has 15 residues. Germline loops: CDR1 SGHRS, CDR2 YFSETQ. V dropped 2 bases and J dropped 1; count of bases not matched to a gene: 2. CDR3 DNA: TGCGCCAGCAGCTTAGCGGGACTGAACACCGGGGAGCTGTTTTTT. Its translation is CASSLAGLNTGELFF.

The chain is built from TRBV7-2 and TRBJ2-1, with 13 positions matching TRBD2. Germline V CDR1 and CDR2: SGHTA, FQGNSA. This CDR3 comprises 16 residues. The V and J ends lost 5 bases and 7 bases, in that order; junction bases with no gene match: 8. The DNA of the CDR3 is TGTGCCAGCAGCCCTACTAGCGGGAGGGCGCAGAATGAGCAGTTCTTC. Translating it yields CASSPTSGRAQNEQFF.

V usage is TRBV7-9 and J usage is TRBJ1-1; no firm D call. Trimming stripped 1 base from V and 3 bases from J, with 12 bases between. Germline V gives CDR1 SEHNR, CDR2 FQNEAQ (reference sequence). This CDR3 is 15 amino acids long. The CDR3 spells CASSLVVQPYTEAFF. The CDR3 DNA follows: TGTGCCAGCAGCTTAGTCGTACAACCCTACACTGAAGCTTTCTTT.